This TCR beta chain emerged from a study of T cells in Graves' hyperthyroidism and ophthalmopathy. What was amplified from RNA transcripts were TCR beta CDR3 regions. The TCR CDR3 first-round RT-PCR relied on the HTBI primer set. Each CDR3 protein is one row after TCRdb ran MiXCR on the multiplex PCR reads. The repertoire holds about 620,000 distinct CDR3 sequences, with 15% to 20% as singletons. This CDR3 has 15 residues. Germline V gives CDR1 DFQATT, CDR2 SNEGSKA (reference sequence). Losses at the gene ends were 5 bases for V and 7 bases for J; bases not matched to a gene: 12. General study findings and limits: Blood samples included most of the expanded thyroid clonotypes exceeding 0.001.

This clonotype was seen at least ten times. Its antigen is as yet unknown. The TCR comes from a woman under 40 with Graves' hyperthyroidism. This chain uses TRBV20-1 with TRBJ2-1, with 9 positions matching TRBD2. The sample was blood. CDR3 residues: CSAASGTTHSNEQFF. The CDR3 nucleotides are TGCAGTGCTGCTAGCGGGACTACTCACTCAAATGAGCAGTTCTTC.